A selection of T cell receptor beta chains follows, all from one sample in a study of T cells in Graves' hyperthyroidism and ophthalmopathy. One entry per CDR3 protein results from TCRdb running MiXCR on the multiplex PCR reads. This repertoire shows about 600,000 distinct CDR3 sequences, about a sixth found once; its top ten account for more than 3%. The specimen was blood. The origin of the receptors is a woman between 40 and 55 years old with Graves' ophthalmopathy. CDR3s include the opening cysteine and the closing phenylalanine or tryptophan. The D gene is left open where the match is weak. Some rows mark clone size as missing; the rest say once, few, many or name a class of expanded clone.

D	size	V	J	DNA	CDR3
-	-	TRBV19	TRBJ2-1	TGTGCCAGTAGTATAGATCAGGTAGTCAGGGATGAGCAGTTCTTC	CASSIDQVVRDEQFF
-	many	TRBV3-1	TRBJ1-2	TGTGCCAGCAGCCAAGGGGGAACCTATGGCTACACCTTC	CASSQGGTYGYTF
TRBD1	many	TRBV18	TRBJ2-7	TGTGCCAGCTCCCTGAGGACAGGGGCCTACGAGCAGTACTTC	CASSLRTGAYEQYF
-	many	TRBV6-1	TRBJ2-3	TGTGCCAGCAGCCCCCTTGTCAGGGGTTCAGATACGCAGTATTTT	CASSPLVRGSDTQYF
TRBD1	many	TRBV5-1	TRBJ1-1	TGCGCCAGCAGCTCACAGGGGGCGCGGGGTGAAGCTTTCTTT	CASSSQGARGEAFF
-	few	TRBV12-3/TRBV12-4	TRBJ2-2	TGTGCCAGCAGTACCCGGGGGTGGTGGGGGGAGCTGTTTTTT	CASSTRGWWGELFF
TRBD1	many	TRBV6-6	TRBJ1-1	TGTGCCAGCAGTTACCTCCGGACAGGGATGAACACTGAAGCTTTCTTT	CASSYLRTGMNTEAFF
TRBD2	many	TRBV4-2	TRBJ2-3	TGTGCCAGCAGCCAGGGACTAGCGGACACAGATACGCAGTATTTT	CASSQGLADTDTQYF
TRBD1	many	TRBV27	TRBJ1-2	TGTGCCAGCAGCCCGGGACAGGGGATTGATGGCTACACCTTC	CASSPGQGIDGYTF
-	many	TRBV11-1	TRBJ2-1	TGTGCCAGCAGCTCCCAGTTTGCGAGTAATCCCTACAATGAGCAGTTCTTC	CASSSQFASNPYNEQFF
-	many	TRBV28	TRBJ2-1	TGTGCCAGCAGAAGTCGGCGTTTGGAGTTCTACAATGAGCAGTTCTTC	CASRSRRLEFYNEQFF
-	many	TRBV11-2	TRBJ2-2	TGTGCCAGCAGCCCGGGCCCCGATGCCACCGGGGAGCTGTTTTTT	CASSPGPDATGELFF
-	few	TRBV7-9	TRBJ2-2	TGTGCCAGCAGCAGAGACACGGGTACCGGGGAGCTGTTTTTT	CASSRDTGTGELFF
-	many	TRBV28	TRBJ2-7	TGTGCCAGCAGTTTCCCCCCTAAGTACGAGCAGTACTTC	CASSFPPKYEQYF
TRBD2	few	TRBV18	TRBJ2-1	TGTGCCAGCTCACCACTCAGCGGGAGCTTTCCTGAGCAGTTCTTC	CASSPLSGSFPEQFF
-	-	TRBV11-2	TRBJ1-1	TGTGCCAGCAGCTTGAACCCGGGACCCGGCGCTGAAGCTTTCTTT	CASSLNPGPGAEAFF
-	many	TRBV12-3/TRBV12-4	TRBJ2-3	TGTGCCAGCAGTCCCTTAACTAGTCCCTCCGCGCAGTATTTT	CASSPLTSPSAQYF